Below, 9 T cell receptor beta chains from the same sample are listed, as sequenced in a study of T cells in Graves' hyperthyroidism and ophthalmopathy. Amplified regions were TCR beta CDR3 sequences from RNA transcripts. The TCR CDR3 first-round RT-PCR relied on the HTBI primer set. TCRdb redid the calling of the multiplex PCR reads with MiXCR, one entry per CDR3 protein. Of roughly 380,000 distinct CDR3 sequences in the sample, roughly 14% were seen once. Specimen: blood. Receptor source: a woman aged 60-75 years with Graves' hyperthyroidism.

This clonotype has a handful of counts. This chain links TRBV4-1 with TRBJ2-7, with 10 bases matching TRBD1. The trim removed 6 bases at V and 0 bases at J, leaving 8 bases unmatched. The CDR3 runs to 16 residues. Germline CDR1 reads MGHRA; CDR2 reads YSYEKL. CDR3 DNA sequence: TGCGCCAGCAGTCGGGACAGGGGCCCCTCCTCCTACGAGCAGTACTTC. Its translation is CASSRDRGPSSYEQYF.

The table lists this clonotype with many counts. This chain uses TRBV24-1 with TRBJ2-1; no reliable D call. V lost 1 base to trimming and J lost 6 bases, with 9 bases between them. Germline CDR1 reads KGHDR; CDR2 reads SFDVKD. The CDR3 has 14 residues. CDR3 residues: CATSDLSRSNEQFF. Written as DNA, the CDR3 is TGTGCCACCAGTGATTTATCCCGAAGCAATGAGCAGTTCTTC.

This clonotype was counted ten times or more. The chain employs TRBV5-6 and TRBJ1-2; 9 positions match TRBD1. The CDR3 is 18 residues long. V gave up 4 bases and J gave up 1 base; unmatched junction bases: 14. CDR1 and CDR2 (germline): SGHDT, YYEEEE. The CDR3 nucleotides are TGTGCCAGCAGCCTGGGCGGGACAGGGCCTCTTGTTAACTATGGCTACACCTTC. Translation gives CASSLGGTGPLVNYGYTF.

Of note for this clonotype: This may stem from a read error, because a much larger clone lies one nucleotide away. The rearrangement links TRBV6-1 to TRBJ2-2; 8 nucleotides agree with TRBD1. The CDR3 runs 15 residues. The J segment lost 2 bases and the V segment lost 2 bases, leaving 1 base of the junction unmatched. Germline assignment: CDR1 MNHNS and CDR2 SASEGT. The CDR3 nucleotides read TGTGCCAGCAGTGAACAGGGGGCTAACACCGGGGAGCTGTTTTTT. Protein: CASSEQGANTGELFF.

This clonotype was counted ten times or more. This chain connects TRBV6-1 to TRBJ2-5; TRBD2 agrees at 7 bases. Losses at the gene ends were 6 bases for V and 4 bases for J; bases not matched to a gene: 8. The CDR3 spans 14 residues. Germline CDR1 is MNHNS and CDR2 is SASEGT. The DNA of the CDR3 is TGTGCCAGCAGGTCGGATTCGGGAGGAGAGACCCAGTACTTC. Protein: CASRSDSGGETQYF.

Remarks on this clonotype: A much larger clonotype is one base distant, so this may be a read error. The chain carries TRBV7-3 and TRBJ2-3; TRBD2 is a possible D gene (6 bases). Germline V CDR1 and CDR2: SGHTA, FQGTGA. V was clipped by 5 bases and J by 1 base, with 13 bases between them. There are 15 residues in the CDR3. In nucleotides, the CDR3 is TGTGCCAGCAGCATAAGGGGAGGCGGCACAGATACGCAGTATTTT. Its translation is CASSIRGGGTDTQYF.

V gene TRBV10-3 combines with J gene TRBJ1-3, with a tentative D call TRBD1 (5 bases). V was clipped by 3 bases and J by 4 bases, with 13 bases between them. The germline V gene has CDR1 ENHRY and CDR2 SYGVKD. The CDR3 runs 15 residues. The DNA for the CDR3 is TGTGCCATCAGTGACCCCCAGGCAGGGGGAAACACCATATATTTT. Encoded protein: CAISDPQAGGNTIYF.

This clonotype was counted many times. The V gene is TRBV6-2 or TRBV6-3, the J gene TRBJ2-3; 16 bases agree with TRBD2. The germline V gene has CDR1 MNHEY and CDR2 SVGEGT. Germline trimming cut 2 bases from V and 10 bases from J; bases unmatched to any gene: 3. This CDR3 has 15 residues. In DNA, the CDR3 is TGTGCCAGCAGTTACCCCGGGACTAGCGGGAGGGCGCAGTATTTT. It is translated as CASSYPGTSGRAQYF.

This clonotype was observed at least ten times. The CDR3 DNA reads TGTGCCAGCAGGCAACAGGGGGCTGACACTGAAGCTTTCTTT. It is translated as CASRQQGADTEAFF. J is TRBJ1-1 and V is TRBV3-1; 9 nucleotides match TRBD1. Losses at the gene ends were 6 bases for V and 3 bases for J; bases not matched to a gene: 5. This CDR3 is built from 14 residues. Germline CDR1 is LGHDT and CDR2 is YNNKEL (reference sequence). The variable domain in full, completed from reference TRBV3-1 and TRBJ1-1, reads DTAVSQTPKYLVTQMGNDKSIKCEQNLGHDTMYWYKQDSKKFLKIMFSYNNKELIINETVPNRFSPKSPDKAHLNLHINSLELGDSAVYFCASRQQGADTEAFFGQGTRLTVV.